This is a list of T cell receptor beta chains from one sample in a study of control samples from healthy donors and cancer patients. Sequencing used immunoSEQ multiplex PCR; TCRdb keeps in-frame clones, though not all of them. The sample yields 200,000 to 250,000 clones, 85% to 95% seen once. The material sequenced was blood. The origin of the receptors is a man aged 45 to 65 in good health. Each CDR3 is given with its conserved first and last residue. D genes are given only for firm matches. Size values are once, few and many counts, or a class for expanded clones, and some rows have none.

v_call	clone_size	d_call	j_call	cdr3_aa	cdr3_nt
TRBV5-4	NA	NA	TRBJ1-3	CASSLGQQFSGNTIYF	TGTGCCAGCAGCTTGGGACAGCAATTCTCTGGAAACACCATATATTTT
TRBV19	NA	NA	TRBJ2-7	CASSPDGPAEQYF	TGTGCCAGTAGTCCCGACGGTCCCGCCGAGCAGTACTTC
TRBV5-1	NA	TRBD2	TRBJ2-1	CASSFGTSGGTYNEQFF	TGCGCCAGCAGCTTTGGGACTAGCGGGGGGACATACAATGAGCAGTTCTTC
TRBV5-1	once	TRBD2	TRBJ2-3	CASSLGFGSGGPDTQYF	TGCGCCAGCAGCTTGGGGTTTGGGAGCGGGGGGCCAGATACGCAGTATTTT
TRBV24-1	NA	NA	TRBJ1-2	CATSDSQTNGYTF	TGTGCCACCAGTGATTCACAGACGAATGGCTACACCTTC
TRBV10-3	NA	NA	TRBJ2-2	CAISESVGTGELFF	TGTGCCATCAGTGAGTCAGTAGGGACCGGGGAGCTGTTTTTT
TRBV7-8	NA	NA	TRBJ2-1	CASSRGGSPYNEQFF	TGTGCCAGCAGCAGAGGGGGTTCCCCCTACAATGAGCAGTTCTTC
TRBV7-2	NA	NA	TRBJ1-3	CASSQGFSGNTIYF	TGTGCCAGCAGCCAGGGATTCTCTGGAAACACCATATATTTT
TRBV4-3	NA	NA	TRBJ1-5	CASSQDLNQPQHF	TGCGCCAGCAGCCAAGACTTAAATCAGCCCCAGCATTTT
TRBV4-1	NA	TRBD1	TRBJ1-1	CASSPYSGGLGTEAFF	TGCGCCAGCAGCCCGTATTCAGGGGGCCTGGGAACTGAAGCTTTCTTT
TRBV27	NA	NA	TRBJ1-6	CASSSLGRSSYNSPLHF	TGTGCCAGCAGTTCCCTCGGCAGGAGCTCCTATAATTCACCCCTCCACTTT
TRBV15	NA	NA	TRBJ1-2	CATSREGGGGGYGYTF	TGTGCCACCAGCAGAGAGGGAGGAGGTGGCGGCTATGGCTACACCTTC
TRBV6-2/TRBV6-3	NA	NA	TRBJ2-1	CASSGDSYNEQFF	TGTGCCAGCAGCGGGGACTCCTACAATGAGCAGTTCTTC
TRBV10-3	once	TRBD1	TRBJ1-5	CAISATGDNQPQHF	TGTGCCATCAGTGCGACAGGGGACAATCAGCCCCAGCATTTT
TRBV18	NA	TRBD2	TRBJ2-5	CASSRERGQETQYF	TGTGCCAGCTCGCGGGAGCGGGGTCAGGAGACCCAGTACTTC
TRBV10-3	NA	NA	TRBJ1-3	CAIVSGNTIYF	TGTGCCATCGTCTCTGGAAACACCATATATTTT
TRBV7-9	NA	NA	TRBJ1-4	CASSFPNEKLFF	TGTGCCAGCAGCTTTCCCAATGAAAAACTGTTTTTT
TRBV5-6	once	NA	TRBJ1-2	CASTPGGENYGYTF	TGTGCCAGCACCCCGGGGGGGGAAAACTATGGCTACACCTTC
TRBV2	NA	NA	TRBJ1-2	CASHPRERDRDGYTF	TGTGCCAGCCACCCCCGGGAGAGGGACCGAGATGGCTACACCTTC
TRBV18	NA	NA	TRBJ1-2	CASSPFSSSPAGYTF	TGTGCCAGCTCACCATTCAGTTCGTCGCCGGCTGGCTACACCTTC
TRBV28	NA	NA	TRBJ2-1	CASSLYSQYNEQFF	TGTGCCAGCAGTTTGTACTCCCAATACAATGAGCAGTTCTTC